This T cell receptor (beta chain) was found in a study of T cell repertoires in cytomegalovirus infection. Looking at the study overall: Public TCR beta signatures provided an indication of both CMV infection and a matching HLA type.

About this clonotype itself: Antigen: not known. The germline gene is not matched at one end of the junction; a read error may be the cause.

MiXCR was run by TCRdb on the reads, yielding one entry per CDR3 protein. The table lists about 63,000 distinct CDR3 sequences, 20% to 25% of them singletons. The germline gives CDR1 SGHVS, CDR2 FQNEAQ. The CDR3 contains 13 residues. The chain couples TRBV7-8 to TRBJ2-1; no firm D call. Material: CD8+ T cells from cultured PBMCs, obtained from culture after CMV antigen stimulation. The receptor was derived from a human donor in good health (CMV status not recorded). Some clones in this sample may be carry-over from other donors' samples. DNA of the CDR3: TGTGCCAGCAGCTTAAGACTGATTAATGAGCAGTCCTTC. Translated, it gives CASSLRLINEQSF.